Listed below are T cell receptor beta chains from one sample, sequenced in a study of glioma-infiltrating T cells after dendritic cell vaccination. Sequenced by immunoSEQ multiplex PCR; TCRdb stores in-frame clones only, minus some. The sample lists under 100,000 clones, about 87% occurring once. Sequences were derived from blood, sampled before dendritic cell vaccination. These receptors all stem from a human donor with glioblastoma. CDR3s include the opening cysteine and the closing phenylalanine or tryptophan.

TRBV29-1	TRBJ2-7	CSVELGGGRGQVYEQYF
TRBV27	TRBJ2-7	CASSRNGAWRAQSYEQYF
TRBV6-5	TRBJ1-2	CASSGQGGGYTF
TRBV5-5	TRBJ2-1	CASSLRTGTDNEQFF
TRBV2	TRBJ2-7	CASSPSGTGAYEQYF
TRBV9	TRBJ1-1	CASSAFSGSNTEAFF
TRBV7-2	TRBJ1-3	CASSLGGGGNTIYF
TRBV19	TRBJ1-2	CASSMLSGQGAYGYTF
TRBV5-1	TRBJ2-1	CASSLTSGGLGEQFF
TRBV7-2	TRBJ2-1	CASSLVFSTYNEQFF
TRBV7-3	TRBJ2-5	CASSKTGQSRETQYF
TRBV9	TRBJ2-5	CASSATGKETQYF
TRBV15	TRBJ2-7	CATSRDLGAGDYEQYF
TRBV27	TRBJ2-7	CASSFRTDLAGGSYEQYF
TRBV18	TRBJ1-1	CASSPNRGDTEAFF
TRBV7-6	TRBJ2-5	CASSLVGGGGTQYF
TRBV30	TRBJ2-1	CAHWTSGTHNEQFF
TRBV5-5	TRBJ1-2	CASSTRELGQGHGYTF
TRBV5-1	TRBJ2-2	CASSLATGDVSGELFF
TRBV6-5	TRBJ1-1	CASSLIHGNTEAFF
TRBV10-3	TRBJ2-3	CAISETSGNQADTQYF
TRBV2	TRBJ2-5	CASSSGLQETQYF
TRBV5-1	TRBJ1-4	CASSLEGGFEKLFF
TRBV5-1	TRBJ2-3	CASRTRPSSTDTQYF
TRBV7-2	TRBJ2-7	CASSLVSDAYEQYF
TRBV15	TRBJ1-5	CATSRGSQHSNQPQHF
TRBV5-1	TRBJ2-3	CASSLGGQGDTQYF
TRBV5-1	TRBJ1-3	CASSAGPTNPSGNTIYF
TRBV13	TRBJ2-7	CASSLGAADIYEQYF
TRBV10-3	TRBJ2-2	CATFSGSNTGELFF
TRBV2	TRBJ1-6	CASSAEGGKRRTAALTSPLHF
TRBV28	TRBJ2-2	CASSSTGNTGELFF
TRBV29-1	TRBJ2-6	CSVEVLGGSGANVLTF
TRBV7-3	TRBJ1-1	CASSLTVGQYTEAFF
TRBV19	TRBJ2-7	CASTQDGLAYEQYF
TRBV9	TRBJ2-7	CASSPGTGPYEQYF
TRBV11-3	TRBJ2-7	CASSLAPLAGVYEQYF
TRBV7-8	TRBJ2-7	CASSRTSAEDYEQYF
TRBV6-1	TRBJ1-1	CASRPRGDTEAFF
TRBV11-2	TRBJ1-1	CASSIGRNTEAFF
TRBV11-2	TRBJ2-1	CASSLATLKQFF
TRBV19	TRBJ1-3	CATFRDRGSGNTIYF
TRBV9	TRBJ1-6	CASSVATVNSPLHF
TRBV27	TRBJ1-5	CASSGQVSNQPQHF
TRBV10-3	TRBJ1-2	CAISETGLYGYTF
TRBV7-9	TRBJ1-2	CASSLDSNYGYTF
TRBV6-5	TRBJ2-1	CASSRAGAYNEQFF
TRBV11-2	TRBJ2-7	CASSLGTGSYEQYF
TRBV7-9	TRBJ2-3	CASSLVASTDTQYF
TRBV10-3	TRBJ1-1	CAIRRGGEGTEAFF
TRBV21-1	TRBJ1-3	CASSKGQRSSGNTIYF
TRBV2	TRBJ2-1	CASSARLAGANEQFF
TRBV14	TRBJ1-1	CASSQLSGSEAFF
TRBV4-1	TRBJ2-1	CASSIQSGSYNEQFF